Following are 30 T cell receptor beta chains from one sample sequenced in a study of blood T cell repertoires in COVID-19. Using immunoSEQ multiplex PCR, the repertoire was profiled, and TCRdb retains in-frame clones only, with some absent. Of under 300,000 clones in the sample, 75% to 90% were seen once. The sample was peripheral blood. The receptors were sampled from a woman aged 40 to 50 who had recovered from COVID-19.

The rearrangement uses TRBV29-1 and TRBJ1-1, with D possibly matching TRBD1 (6 bases). CDR1 is SQVTM and CDR2 is ANQGSEA in the germline V gene. The V and J ends lost 1 base and 4 bases respectively, with 10 bases between them. This CDR3 comprises 13 residues. As DNA, the CDR3 is TGCAGCGTTGAAGGACAGGCCGCCACTGAAGCTTTCTTT. It translates to CSVEGQAATEAFF.

The gene calls are TRBV6-5 and TRBJ1-1, with D uncertain. There are 15 residues in the CDR3. Trimming took off 6 bases at V and 5 bases at J, with 19 bases between the two ends. The V gene's germline CDR1 is MNHEY and CDR2 SVGAGI. As DNA, the CDR3 is TGTGCCAGCAGCCCCAAAGACCTCAAGAGGACTGAAGCTTTCTTT. Translating it yields CASSPKDLKRTEAFF.

This chain connects TRBV3-1 (or the pseudogene TRBV3-2) to TRBJ2-3; 7 nucleotides align to TRBD2. The junction had 5 bases not matched to a gene; V was cut back by 1 base and J by 7 bases. Germline CDR1 LGHDT, CDR2 YNNKEL (reference sequence). This CDR3 has 14 residues. CDR3 in amino acids: CASSQAGEGNTQYF. CDR3 nucleotides: TGTGCCAGCAGCCAAGCCGGGGAGGGAAATACGCAGTATTTT.

This clone turned up a few times. The chain employs TRBV27 and TRBJ1-2, with no clear D. This CDR3 contains 16 residues. Germline V CDR1 and CDR2: MNHEY, SMNVEV (reference sequence). V lost 7 bases, J lost 5 bases, and 23 bases lay in between. The CDR3 coding sequence is TGTGCCAGCACGAAAATGGGCTCAGGTTGGTGGTATGGCTACACCTTC. Amino acid sequence: CASTKMGSGWWYGYTF.

This sequence joins TRBV9 and TRBJ1-2; 8 nucleotides match TRBD1. CDR3 size: 14 residues. J gave up 4 bases and V 3 bases, and 5 bases lay outside the gene matches. Germline CDR1 is SGDLS and CDR2 is YYNGEE. DNA for the CDR3: TGTGCCAGCAGCGCCGGGACAGGATCCTATGGCTACACCTTC. This gives the protein CASSAGTGSYGYTF.

This clone came up once. The rearrangement uses TRBV9 and TRBJ2-2, with 14 bases identical to TRBD2. In germline, CDR1 is SGDLS, CDR2 YYNGEE. The CDR3 is 19 amino acids. V was pared by 0 bases and J by 4 bases, with 8 bases of the junction left unmatched. The CDR3 loop is CASSVVPLTSGRGTGELFF. CDR3 in DNA: TGTGCCAGCAGCGTAGTACCCTTGACTAGCGGGAGGGGCACCGGGGAGCTGTTTTTT.

The chain uses TRBV11-2 and TRBJ1-1, with D uncertain. The CDR3 runs 13 residues. The germline V and J ends were trimmed by 8 bases and 5 bases, with 15 bases remaining between them. The germline CDR1 and CDR2 sequences are SGHAT and FQNNGV. The CDR3 region is CASERGSGTEAFF. The CDR3 coding sequence is TGTGCCAGCGAACGGGGATCGGGGACTGAAGCTTTCTTT.

J is TRBJ2-1 and V is TRBV19; D call uncertain. CDR1 is LNHDA, CDR2 SQIVND, per germline (reference sequence). The CDR3 totals 16 residues. V dropped 7 bases and J dropped 1 base, with 17 bases sitting between them. The CDR3 loop reads CASTPGSAPSYNEQFF. For the CDR3, the DNA is TGTGCCAGTACCCCCGGTTCCGCGCCTTCCTACAATGAGCAGTTCTTC.

The chain uses TRBV18 and TRBJ2-5; D is uncertain. Germline V lookup: CDR1 KGHSH, CDR2 LQKENI. V lost 6 bases, J lost 4 bases, and 12 bases lay in between. There are 13 residues in the CDR3. The CDR3 DNA reads as TGTGCCAGCTCCCCAGCGTCCCGAGAGACCCAGTACTTC. Residues: CASSPASRETQYF.

The chain recombines TRBV5-8 with TRBJ2-7, with a tentative D call TRBD2 (5 bases). Trimming took off 0 bases at V and 0 bases at J, with 10 bases between the two ends. In germline, CDR1 is SGHTS, CDR2 YDEGEE. This CDR3 has 15 residues. CDR3 nucleotide sequence: TGTGCCAGCAGCTTGGGTTATGGGAGCTCCTACGAGCAGTACTTC. Translated, it gives CASSLGYGSSYEQYF.

The chain joins TRBV15 to TRBJ1-2, with no clear D. CDR3 length: 17 residues. CDR1 LNHNV and CDR2 YYDKDF come from the germline V gene (reference sequence). V was pared by 4 bases and J by 2 bases, with 20 bases between. The CDR3 bases are TGTGCCACCAGCATTATTGTGACGTGGGCCCCCAACTATGGCTACACCTTC. Its translation is CATSIIVTWAPNYGYTF. Based on the CDR3 plus reference TRBV15 and TRBJ1-2, the full variable domain is DAMVIQNPRYQVTQFGKPVTLSCSQTLNHNVMYWYQQKSSQAPKLLFHYYDKDFNNEADTPDNFQSRRPNTSFCFLDIRSPGLGDTAMYLCATSIIVTWAPNYGYTFGSGTRLTVV.

CDR3 residues: CASSPQYLAGVYEQYF. The CDR3 coding sequence is TGTGCCAGCAGTCCCCAGTACCTAGCGGGAGTGTACGAGCAGTACTTC. This sequence joins TRBV27 and TRBJ2-7; 10 bases fit TRBD2. After removal of 5 bases from V and 4 bases from J, the junction contained 11 bases not matched to a gene. The CDR3 is made up of 16 amino acids. Looked up from germline, CDR1 is MNHEY and CDR2 is SMNVEV (reference sequence).

The chain carries TRBV4-1 and TRBJ2-1, with unresolved D. The length of the CDR3 is 11 residues. Looked up from germline, CDR1 is MGHRA and CDR2 is YSYEKL. V lost 4 bases and J lost 6, with 4 bases in between. CDR3 sequence: CASSRANEQFF. The CDR3 bases are TGCGCCAGCAGCCGCGCCAATGAGCAGTTCTTC.

This sequence joins TRBV5-8 and TRBJ2-3; TRBD2 might be the D (6 bases). The CDR3 sequence is 17 residues long. The germline V gene has CDR1 SGHTS and CDR2 YDEGEE. V gave up 0 bases and J gave up 2 bases, with 16 bases separating them. The CDR3 region is CASSLVAGWGTTDTQYF. The CDR3 coding sequence is TGTGCCAGCAGCTTGGTTGCGGGGTGGGGTACCACAGATACGCAGTATTTT.

V is TRBV2 and J is TRBJ1-2, with 9 positions matching TRBD1. This CDR3 is built from 13 residues. Germline CDR1 reads SNHLY; CDR2 reads FYNNEI. Unmatched junction bases numbered 8, after V lost 10 bases and J lost 5 bases. CDR3 region: CATASTGGYGYTF. The CDR3, as DNA: TGTGCCACCGCTTCGACAGGGGGTTATGGCTACACCTTC.

The J gene is TRBJ2-1, the V gene TRBV10-1, with D unresolved. From germline, CDR1 is WNHNN and CDR2 SYGVQD (reference sequence). CDR3 length equals 12 residues. Trimming removed 5 bases at V and 9 bases at J, with 11 bases between. CDR3 bases: TGCGCCAGCAGTTTGATGGCAGGTGAGCAGTTCTTC. Translating it yields CASSLMAGEQFF.

V gene TRBV3-1 (or the pseudogene TRBV3-2) combines with J gene TRBJ2-1, with TRBD2 identical over 10 bases. Germline V gene lookup returns CDR1 LGHDT and CDR2 YNNKEL (reference sequence). The CDR3 runs 17 residues. The trim removed 3 bases at V and 5 bases at J, leaving 10 bases unmatched. The CDR3 is CASSHTRLAGVNNEQFF. The DNA for the CDR3 is TGTGCCAGCAGCCACACGCGTCTAGCGGGAGTGAACAATGAGCAGTTCTTC.

The chain has TRBV3-1 (or the pseudogene TRBV3-2) and TRBJ2-7; TRBD2 matches at 15 bases. The germline V gene has CDR1 LGHDT and CDR2 YNNKEL (reference sequence). Losses at the gene ends were 3 bases for V and 4 bases for J; bases not matched to a gene: 19. CDR3 length equals 21 residues. CDR3 nucleotides: TGTGCCAGCAGCCAGGCTCCGGGACTAGCGGGAGGCCCCTGGGAGTCTTACGAGCAGTACTTC. Protein: CASSQAPGLAGGPWESYEQYF.

The V call is TRBV19, the J call TRBJ2-1, with 8 bases matching TRBD2. Trimming removed 5 bases from V and 8 bases from J; junction bases left unmatched: 11. Germline CDR1 reads LNHDA; CDR2 reads SQIVND (reference sequence). CDR3 length: 15 residues. CDR3 bases: TGTGCCAGTAGTGTACTAGCGGCTTCTAGGGATGAGCAGTTCTTC. Translated: CASSVLAASRDEQFF.

The chain uses TRBV4-1 and TRBJ2-1; 11 bases line up with TRBD2. The trim removed 3 bases at V and 8 bases at J, leaving 15 bases unmatched. The CDR3 is 18 amino acids. CDR1 and CDR2 (germline): MGHRA, YSYEKL. CDR3 DNA: TGCGCCAGCAGCCACATGGCTCCCGGGACTAGCGGATTCTATGAGCAGTTCTTC. Translating it yields CASSHMAPGTSGFYEQFF.

The J gene is TRBJ2-3, the V gene TRBV11-3; 12 nucleotides agree with TRBD2. CDR3 length: 15 amino acids. Germline CDR1 reads SGHNT; CDR2 reads YENEEA. V was clipped by 5 bases and J by 3 bases; unmatched bases: 3. The CDR3 coding sequence is TGTGCCAGCAGCGAGGGACTAGCGGGTACAGATACGCAGTATTTT. This gives the protein CASSEGLAGTDTQYF.

The rearrangement links TRBV12-5 to TRBJ2-5, with D possibly TRBD2 on 6 matching bases. V lost 8 bases, J lost 5 bases, and 9 bases lay in between. Germline assignment: CDR1 LGHNT and CDR2 FRNRAP. This CDR3 has 11 amino acids. The CDR3 DNA is TGTGCTAGTAGTAGCGGTGAGACCCAGTACTTC. Translating it yields CASSSGETQYF.

This clone showed up just a few times. The V call is TRBV7-7, the J call TRBJ2-1; 7 bases match TRBD2. The CDR3 runs to 14 residues. Germline assignment: CDR1 SSHAT and CDR2 FNYEAQ (reference sequence). The V and J ends lost 5 bases and 4 bases, in that order; junction bases with no gene match: 5. Written as DNA, the CDR3 is TGTGCCAGCAGCCGCGGGACTAATTACAATGAGCAGTTCTTC. The encoded protein is CASSRGTNYNEQFF.

V gene TRBV5-1 combines with J gene TRBJ1-1; 7 bases map to TRBD1. Trimming cost V 7 bases and J 1 base; bases outside gene matches: 10. The CDR3 contains 15 residues. Germline loops: CDR1 SGHRS, CDR2 YFSETQ. Written as DNA, the CDR3 is TGCGCCAGCCGCCATCTGGACAGGCCGAACACTGAAGCTTTCTTT. Translated, it gives CASRHLDRPNTEAFF. Combining the CDR3 with reference TRBV5-1 and TRBJ1-1 gives the whole variable domain KAGVTQTPRYLIKTRGQQVTLSCSPISGHRSVSWYQQTPGQGLQFLFEYFSETQRNKGNFPGRFSGRQFSNSRSEMNVSTLELGDSALYLCASRHLDRPNTEAFFGQGTRLTVV.

Only one count was recorded for this clone. This chain joins TRBV19 and TRBJ1-5; 8 nucleotides agree with TRBD1. The CDR3 length is 15 residues. Germline values: CDR1 LNHDA, CDR2 SQIVND (reference sequence). Germline trimming cut 3 bases from V and 3 bases from J; bases unmatched to any gene: 4. The CDR3 spells CASSIPTGDNQPQHF. The CDR3 DNA reads as TGTGCCAGTAGTATCCCGACAGGGGACAATCAGCCCCAGCATTTT.

The chain carries TRBV11-2 and TRBJ1-4; no clear D gene. The V and J ends lost 5 bases and 0 bases respectively, with 10 bases between them. The CDR3 length is 15 residues. Germline-derived CDR1 and CDR2 are SGHAT and FQNNGV. The CDR3 loop reads CASSPTPSTNEKLFF. Written as DNA, the CDR3 is TGTGCCAGCAGCCCGACACCCTCAACTAATGAAAAACTGTTTTTT. Full variable domain (outside the CDR3, taken from reference TRBV11-2 and TRBJ1-4): EAGVAQSPRYKIIEKRQSVAFWCNPISGHATLYWYQQILGQGPKLLIQFQNNGVVDDSQLPKDRFSAERLKGVDSTLKIQPAKLEDSAVYLCASSPTPSTNEKLFFGSGTQLSVL.

A few counts support this clone. J is TRBJ2-7 and V is TRBV3-1 (or the pseudogene TRBV3-2); TRBD1 aligns across 10 bases. Germline assignment: CDR1 LGHDT and CDR2 YNNKEL (reference sequence). Unmatched junction bases numbered 16, after V lost 4 bases and J lost 4 bases. The CDR3 is made up of 18 amino acids. CDR3 residues: CASSRGDGILGQGYEQYF. The CDR3 DNA sequence: TGTGCCAGCAGCCGCGGGGATGGAATCTTGGGACAGGGGTACGAGCAGTACTTC.

V is TRBV19 and J is TRBJ2-1, with 9 bases aligning to TRBD1. V trimming: 6 bases; J trimming: 2 bases; junction bases outside the gene matches: 5. CDR3 length: 15 amino acids. The germline CDR1 and CDR2 sequences are LNHDA and SQIVND (reference sequence). The DNA for the CDR3 is TGTGCCAGTAGCGCGGGACAGGGTCCCTACAATGAGCAGTTCTTC. Its translation is CASSAGQGPYNEQFF.

The rearrangement links TRBV30 to TRBJ1-1; D call uncertain. The CDR3 spans 13 residues. The germline V gene has CDR1 GTSNPN and CDR2 SVGIG (reference sequence). The V end was cut by 2 bases, the J end by 5 bases, with 12 bases between. Written as DNA, the CDR3 is TGTGCCTGGAGTCGAGGGCTGCGGACTGAAGCTTTCTTT. It translates to CAWSRGLRTEAFF.

The chain is built from TRBV5-1 and TRBJ1-1; TRBD1 matches at 10 bases. The V gene end was trimmed by 3 bases and the J gene end by 5 bases; junction bases not matched to a gene: 4. Germline CDR1 and CDR2: SGHRS and YFSETQ. The CDR3 consists of 14 residues. The DNA of the CDR3 is TGCGCCAGCAGCTGGACAGGGGGATTGACTGAAGCTTTCTTT. It translates to CASSWTGGLTEAFF.